The clone carrying this T cell receptor beta chain has only a few counts. This CDR3 contains 14 residues. Trimming took 6 bases from V and 4 from J; bases not matched to a gene: 7. In germline, CDR1 is MNHEY, CDR2 SVGAGI. Source study methods: How many nucleated cells were present was estimated from reference gene primer amplification. The protocol was immunoSEQ multiplex PCR, while the TCRdb copy is restricted to in-frame clones and leaves out a portion. V, J and clone size are those of that table, while D and trimming were read from the DNA. The sample gives a few hundred thousand clones, 86% of which show up once; about 12% is in the top ten. The data derive from a study of blood T cell repertoires in COVID-19. Seattle cases were enrolled at active infection and followed longitudinally.

This sequence originates from an older woman with COVID-19, enrolled during active disease. The chain uses TRBV6-5 and TRBJ1-1; 8 bases fit TRBD1. The sample consisted of peripheral blood. The CDR3, as DNA: TGTGCCAGCAGCCTGGGGACAGGTACCACTGAAGCTTTCTTT. Translated, it gives CASSLGTGTTEAFF.